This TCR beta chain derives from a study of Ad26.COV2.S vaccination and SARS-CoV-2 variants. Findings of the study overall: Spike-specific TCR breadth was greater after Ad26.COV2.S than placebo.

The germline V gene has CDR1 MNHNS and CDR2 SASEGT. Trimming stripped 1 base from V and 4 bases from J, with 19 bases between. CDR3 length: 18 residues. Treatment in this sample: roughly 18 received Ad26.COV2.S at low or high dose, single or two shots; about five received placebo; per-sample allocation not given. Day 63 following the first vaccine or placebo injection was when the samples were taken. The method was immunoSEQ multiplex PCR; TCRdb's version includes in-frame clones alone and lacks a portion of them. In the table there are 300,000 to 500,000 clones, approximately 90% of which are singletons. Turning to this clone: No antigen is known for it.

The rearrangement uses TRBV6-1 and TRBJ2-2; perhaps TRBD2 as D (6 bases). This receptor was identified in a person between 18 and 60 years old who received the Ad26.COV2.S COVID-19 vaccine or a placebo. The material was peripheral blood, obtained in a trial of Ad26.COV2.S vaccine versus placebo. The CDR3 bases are TGTGCCAGCAGTGAAGTATGGACCGGAGGGGCGGGCACCGGGGAGCTGTTTTTT. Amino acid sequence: CASSEVWTGGAGTGELFF.